The entry below describes one T cell receptor beta chain. Germline V gene data show CDR1 as MNHEY and CDR2 as SVGEGT. V was clipped by 6 bases and J by 0 bases; unmatched bases: 8. The CDR3 spans 17 residues. The entry originates in a study of blood T cell repertoires in COVID-19. Study-wide background: Some COVID-19 samples were acute and others convalescent; all came from the United States, Italy and Spain.

Only in-frame clones appear in the TCRdb table, and some are missing; sequencing was by immunoSEQ multiplex PCR. The table lists roughly 250,000 clones, around 89% of them singletons. V and J are TRBV6-2 or TRBV6-3 and TRBJ1-5; TRBD1 agrees at 10 bases. The sequence came from a middle-aged woman with acute or convalescent COVID-19. Sequencing was performed on peripheral blood. Written as DNA, the CDR3 is TGTGCCAGCAGCCGTGGACAGGGGGTATATAGCAATCAGCCCCAGCATTTT. This sequence encodes CASSRGQGVYSNQPQHF.